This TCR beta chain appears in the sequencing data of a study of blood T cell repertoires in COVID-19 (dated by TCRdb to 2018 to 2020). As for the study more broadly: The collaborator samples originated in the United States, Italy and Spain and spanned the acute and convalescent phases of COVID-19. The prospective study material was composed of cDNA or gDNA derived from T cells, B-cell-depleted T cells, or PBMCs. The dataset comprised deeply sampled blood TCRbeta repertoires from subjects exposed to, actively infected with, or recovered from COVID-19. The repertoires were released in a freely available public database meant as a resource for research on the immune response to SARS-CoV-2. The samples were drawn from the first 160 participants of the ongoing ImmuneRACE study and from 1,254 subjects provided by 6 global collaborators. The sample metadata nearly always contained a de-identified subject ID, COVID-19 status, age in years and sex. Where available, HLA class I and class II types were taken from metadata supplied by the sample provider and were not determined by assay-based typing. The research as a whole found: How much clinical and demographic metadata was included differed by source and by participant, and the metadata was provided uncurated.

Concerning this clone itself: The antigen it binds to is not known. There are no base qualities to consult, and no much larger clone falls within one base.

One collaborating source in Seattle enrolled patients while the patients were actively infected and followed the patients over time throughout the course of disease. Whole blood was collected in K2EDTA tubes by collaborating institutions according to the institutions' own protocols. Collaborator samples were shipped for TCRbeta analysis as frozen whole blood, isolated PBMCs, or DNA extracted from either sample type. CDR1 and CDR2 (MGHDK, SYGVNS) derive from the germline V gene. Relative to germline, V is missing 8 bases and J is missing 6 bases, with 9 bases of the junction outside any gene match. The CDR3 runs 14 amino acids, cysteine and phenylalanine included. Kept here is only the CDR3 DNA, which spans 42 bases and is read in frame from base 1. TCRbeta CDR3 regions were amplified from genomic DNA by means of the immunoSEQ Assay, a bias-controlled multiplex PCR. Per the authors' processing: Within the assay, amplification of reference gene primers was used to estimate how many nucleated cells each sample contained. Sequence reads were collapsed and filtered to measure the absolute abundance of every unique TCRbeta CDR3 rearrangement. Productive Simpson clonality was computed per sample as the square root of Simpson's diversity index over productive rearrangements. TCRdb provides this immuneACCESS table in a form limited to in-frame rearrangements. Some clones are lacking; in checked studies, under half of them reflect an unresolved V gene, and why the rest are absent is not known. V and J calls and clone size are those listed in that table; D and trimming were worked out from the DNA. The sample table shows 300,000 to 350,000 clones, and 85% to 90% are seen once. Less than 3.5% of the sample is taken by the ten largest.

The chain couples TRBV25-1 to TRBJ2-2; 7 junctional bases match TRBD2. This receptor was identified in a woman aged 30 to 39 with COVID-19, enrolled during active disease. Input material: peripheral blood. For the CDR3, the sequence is CASARGGSAGELFF. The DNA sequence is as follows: TGTGCCAGCGCTAGGGGCGGGAGCGCCGGGGAGCTGTTTTTT.